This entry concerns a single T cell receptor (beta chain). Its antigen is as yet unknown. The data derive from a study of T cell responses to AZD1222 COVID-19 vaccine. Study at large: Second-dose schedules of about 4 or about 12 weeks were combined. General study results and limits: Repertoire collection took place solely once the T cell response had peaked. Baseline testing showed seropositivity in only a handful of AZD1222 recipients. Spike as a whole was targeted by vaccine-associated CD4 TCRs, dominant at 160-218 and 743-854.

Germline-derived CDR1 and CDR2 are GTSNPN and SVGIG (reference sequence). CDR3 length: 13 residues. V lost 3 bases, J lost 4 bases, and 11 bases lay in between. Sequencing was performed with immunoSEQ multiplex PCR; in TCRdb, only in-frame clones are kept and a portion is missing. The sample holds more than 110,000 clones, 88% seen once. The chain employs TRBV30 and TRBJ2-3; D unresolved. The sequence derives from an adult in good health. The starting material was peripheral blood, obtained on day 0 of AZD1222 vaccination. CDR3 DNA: TGTGCCTGGAGGAGGTGGGGTTCAGATACGCAGTATTTT. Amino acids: CAWRRWGSDTQYF.